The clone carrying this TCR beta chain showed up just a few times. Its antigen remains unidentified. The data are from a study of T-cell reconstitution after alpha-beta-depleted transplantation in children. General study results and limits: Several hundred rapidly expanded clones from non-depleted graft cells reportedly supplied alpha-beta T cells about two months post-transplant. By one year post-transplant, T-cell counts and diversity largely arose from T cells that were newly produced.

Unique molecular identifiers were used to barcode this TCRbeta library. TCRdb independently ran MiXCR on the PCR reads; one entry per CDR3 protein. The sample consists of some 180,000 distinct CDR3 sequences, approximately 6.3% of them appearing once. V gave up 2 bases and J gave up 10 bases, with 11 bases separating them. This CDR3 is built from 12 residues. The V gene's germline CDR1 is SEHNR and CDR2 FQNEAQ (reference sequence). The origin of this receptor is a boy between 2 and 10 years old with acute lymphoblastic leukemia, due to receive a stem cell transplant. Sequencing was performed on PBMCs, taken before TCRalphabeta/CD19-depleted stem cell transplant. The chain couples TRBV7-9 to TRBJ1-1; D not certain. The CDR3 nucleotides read TGTGCCAGCAGCTTATCTGGGGTCTCAGCTTTCTTT. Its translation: CASSLSGVSAFF.